These T cell receptor beta chains were read from a single sample in a study of CD8 T cells in ankylosing spondylitis. TCRdb re-analysed the 5' RACE reads in MiXCR, keeping a single row per CDR3 protein. Of about 130,000 distinct CDR3 sequences listed, roughly 13% are singletons. Sequencing was carried out using blood, either unsorted or a sorted T cell fraction (not recorded which). These receptors all stem from a female donor with ankylosing spondylitis or in good health (not recorded which). CDR3s include the opening cysteine and the closing phenylalanine or tryptophan. A D gene is named only where the DNA matches it firmly. Where a row states a size, it is once, few, many or the class of an expanded clone; other rows omit it.

v_call: TRBV12-3/TRBV12-4; cdr3_length: 14; clone_size: NA; d_call: TRBD1; j_call: TRBJ1-1; cdr3_nt: TGTGCCAGCACTAGGACAGGCGTGAACACTGAAGCTTTCTTT; cdr3_aa: CASTRTGVNTEAFF
v_call: TRBV20-1; cdr3_length: 13; clone_size: NA; d_call: NA; j_call: TRBJ2-7; cdr3_nt: TGCAGTGCTAGAGTCCAGCGGCCCTACGAGCAGTACTTC; cdr3_aa: CSARVQRPYEQYF
v_call: TRBV7-7; cdr3_length: 14; clone_size: NA; d_call: TRBD2; j_call: TRBJ2-3; cdr3_nt: TGTGCTAGCAGCTTCCGGGGGGGCACAGATACGCAGTATTTT; cdr3_aa: CASSFRGGTDTQYF
v_call: TRBV5-5; cdr3_length: 14; clone_size: many; d_call: NA; j_call: TRBJ2-1; cdr3_nt: TGTGCCAGCAGCTTGCACGGGAATTACAATGAGCAGTTCTTC; cdr3_aa: CASSLHGNYNEQFF
v_call: TRBV5-1; cdr3_length: 13; clone_size: NA; d_call: NA; j_call: TRBJ2-5; cdr3_nt: TGCGCCAGCAGCTTGGGACAGTTAGAGACCCAGTACTTC; cdr3_aa: CASSLGQLETQYF
v_call: TRBV29-1; cdr3_length: 12; clone_size: many; d_call: NA; j_call: TRBJ1-2; cdr3_nt: TGCAGCGTTGCGGCAGGGTATAATGGCTACACCTTC; cdr3_aa: CSVAAGYNGYTF
v_call: TRBV7-9; cdr3_length: 14; clone_size: NA; d_call: NA; j_call: TRBJ2-7; cdr3_nt: TGTGCCAGCAGCTTAAGGGAGGTTGCCTACGAGCAGTACTTC; cdr3_aa: CASSLREVAYEQYF
v_call: TRBV6-5; cdr3_length: 13; clone_size: few; d_call: NA; j_call: TRBJ2-7; cdr3_nt: TGTGCCAGCATTTCACAGGGTATGGCCGAGCAGTACTTC; cdr3_aa: CASISQGMAEQYF
v_call: TRBV14; cdr3_length: 16; clone_size: few; d_call: TRBD1; j_call: TRBJ2-2; cdr3_nt: TGTGCCAGCAGCCCTCCTGACAGGGGCAGGACCGGGGAGCTGTTTTTT; cdr3_aa: CASSPPDRGRTGELFF
v_call: TRBV6-1; cdr3_length: 14; clone_size: many; d_call: NA; j_call: TRBJ1-3; cdr3_nt: TGTGCCAGCAGTCCCCGGACAATCGGAAACACCATATATTTT; cdr3_aa: CASSPRTIGNTIYF
v_call: TRBV7-6; cdr3_length: 13; clone_size: NA; d_call: TRBD1; j_call: TRBJ2-7; cdr3_nt: TGTGCCAGCAGCTCGACAGGGACCTACGAGCAGTACTTC; cdr3_aa: CASSSTGTYEQYF
v_call: TRBV14; cdr3_length: 15; clone_size: NA; d_call: TRBD2; j_call: TRBJ2-5; cdr3_nt: TGTGCCAGCAGCAGAAGGACTAGCGGGGGTGAGACCCAGTACTTC; cdr3_aa: CASSRRTSGGETQYF
v_call: TRBV18; cdr3_length: 15; clone_size: few; d_call: TRBD2; j_call: TRBJ2-1; cdr3_nt: TGTGCCAGCTCACCGGTAGCGGGGAGTGACAATGAGCAGTTCTTC; cdr3_aa: CASSPVAGSDNEQFF
v_call: TRBV12-3/TRBV12-4; cdr3_length: 15; clone_size: few; d_call: TRBD2; j_call: TRBJ2-1; cdr3_nt: TGTGCCAGCAGCGAACAGCGGGGGGGCCTGGGTGAGCAGTTCTTC; cdr3_aa: CASSEQRGGLGEQFF
v_call: TRBV20-1; cdr3_length: 13; clone_size: NA; d_call: NA; j_call: TRBJ1-6; cdr3_nt: TGCAGTGCTAGAGATGAAGGGGAATCACCCCTCCACTTT; cdr3_aa: CSARDEGESPLHF
v_call: TRBV28; cdr3_length: 14; clone_size: few; d_call: NA; j_call: TRBJ2-2; cdr3_nt: TGTGCCAGCAGTTCACAGGGAAAGAGCGGGGAGCTGTTTTTT; cdr3_aa: CASSSQGKSGELFF
v_call: TRBV20-1; cdr3_length: 15; clone_size: many; d_call: NA; j_call: TRBJ2-2; cdr3_nt: TGCAGTGCTACTTGGGGCGGGGTGAACACCGGGGAGCTGTTTTTT; cdr3_aa: CSATWGGVNTGELFF
v_call: TRBV29-1; cdr3_length: 13; clone_size: many; d_call: NA; j_call: TRBJ1-5; cdr3_nt: TGCAGCGTTCGACAGAATAGCAATCAGCCCCAGCATTTT; cdr3_aa: CSVRQNSNQPQHF
v_call: TRBV5-6; cdr3_length: 13; clone_size: NA; d_call: NA; j_call: TRBJ2-7; cdr3_nt: TGTGCCAGCAGTCCTGGACCGTCCTACGAGCAGTACTTC; cdr3_aa: CASSPGPSYEQYF
v_call: TRBV12-3/TRBV12-4; cdr3_length: 15; clone_size: many; d_call: NA; j_call: TRBJ2-7; cdr3_nt: TGTGCCAGCAGTTTAGTAACGATTTACTCGGGGGAGCAGTACTTC; cdr3_aa: CASSLVTIYSGEQYF
v_call: TRBV6-1; cdr3_length: 13; clone_size: few; d_call: NA; j_call: TRBJ2-1; cdr3_nt: TGTGCCAGCAGTCGGGACAACTACAATGAGCAGTTCTTC; cdr3_aa: CASSRDNYNEQFF
v_call: TRBV20-1; cdr3_length: 13; clone_size: NA; d_call: NA; j_call: TRBJ2-7; cdr3_nt: TGCAGTGCTAATAGCGGAACCACCTACGAGCAGTACTTC; cdr3_aa: CSANSGTTYEQYF
v_call: TRBV3-1; cdr3_length: 15; clone_size: NA; d_call: TRBD1; j_call: TRBJ2-7; cdr3_nt: TGTGCCAGCAGCCAAGCCCGACAGGGAGCCTACGAGCAGTACTTC; cdr3_aa: CASSQARQGAYEQYF
v_call: TRBV7-9; cdr3_length: 12; clone_size: few; d_call: TRBD1; j_call: TRBJ1-4; cdr3_nt: TGTGCCAGCAGCTATATGACAGGGCAACTGTTTTTT; cdr3_aa: CASSYMTGQLFF
v_call: TRBV3-1; cdr3_length: 14; clone_size: NA; d_call: TRBD1; j_call: TRBJ2-2; cdr3_nt: TGTGCCAGCAGCCTGGGACAGGGTCGTGGGGAGCTGTTTTTT; cdr3_aa: CASSLGQGRGELFF
v_call: TRBV11-2; cdr3_length: 14; clone_size: few; d_call: NA; j_call: TRBJ2-1; cdr3_nt: TGTGCCAGCAGGTCGCGGGATGCGGGGAATGAGCAGTTCTTC; cdr3_aa: CASRSRDAGNEQFF
v_call: TRBV6-5; cdr3_length: 16; clone_size: many; d_call: TRBD2; j_call: TRBJ2-1; cdr3_nt: TGTGCCAGCAGTTACTCGGCGGGAGGCATTTACAATGAGCAGTTCTTC; cdr3_aa: CASSYSAGGIYNEQFF
v_call: TRBV6-1; cdr3_length: 13; clone_size: NA; d_call: TRBD2; j_call: TRBJ2-7; cdr3_nt: TGTGCCATTGGACTAGCGGGAGGGAACGAGCAGTACTTC; cdr3_aa: CAIGLAGGNEQYF
v_call: TRBV6-1; cdr3_length: 15; clone_size: many; d_call: NA; j_call: TRBJ2-2; cdr3_nt: TGTGCCAGCAGAGACAGTACGACGAACACCGGGGAGCTGTTTTTT; cdr3_aa: CASRDSTTNTGELFF
v_call: TRBV12-3/TRBV12-4; cdr3_length: 13; clone_size: many; d_call: NA; j_call: TRBJ2-4; cdr3_nt: TGTGCCAGCAGTTTACAGGACGCCCGGGTTCAGTACTTC; cdr3_aa: CASSLQDARVQYF
v_call: TRBV5-1; cdr3_length: 14; clone_size: few; d_call: TRBD1; j_call: TRBJ1-1; cdr3_nt: TGCGCCAGCAGCGGAACTCAGGGGGCTACTGAAGCTTTCTTT; cdr3_aa: CASSGTQGATEAFF
v_call: TRBV5-1; cdr3_length: 14; clone_size: many; d_call: TRBD1; j_call: TRBJ2-7; cdr3_nt: TGCGCCAGCAGCTTGGGGACAGGTCGGAACGAGCAGTACTTC; cdr3_aa: CASSLGTGRNEQYF
v_call: TRBV29-1; cdr3_length: 12; clone_size: NA; d_call: NA; j_call: TRBJ2-7; cdr3_nt: TGCAGCGTTGTTAGACCGTCCTACGAGCAGTACTTC; cdr3_aa: CSVVRPSYEQYF
v_call: TRBV12-3/TRBV12-4; cdr3_length: 13; clone_size: few; d_call: TRBD1; j_call: TRBJ2-5; cdr3_nt: TGTGCCAGCTCGGACAGGGACCAAGAGACCCAGTACTTC; cdr3_aa: CASSDRDQETQYF
v_call: TRBV27; cdr3_length: 15; clone_size: few; d_call: TRBD2; j_call: TRBJ2-1; cdr3_nt: TGTGCCAATACTACGGGAGGGCCCGTCTACAATGAGCAGTTCTTC; cdr3_aa: CANTTGGPVYNEQFF
v_call: TRBV12-3/TRBV12-4; cdr3_length: 13; clone_size: NA; d_call: NA; j_call: TRBJ1-2; cdr3_nt: TGTGCCGCCAGTGGGGGGCGCGACTATGGCTACACCTTC; cdr3_aa: CAASGGRDYGYTF
v_call: TRBV19; cdr3_length: 18; clone_size: NA; d_call: NA; j_call: TRBJ1-5; cdr3_nt: TGTGCCAGTACCTCTGGCTCTCTCTCTGGGGGCTGGCATCAGCCCCAGCATTTT; cdr3_aa: CASTSGSLSGGWHQPQHF
v_call: TRBV12-3/TRBV12-4; cdr3_length: 13; clone_size: many; d_call: NA; j_call: TRBJ1-2; cdr3_nt: TGTGCCAGCTCCCGGACAGCCGGCTATGGCTACACCTTC; cdr3_aa: CASSRTAGYGYTF
v_call: TRBV6-5; cdr3_length: 14; clone_size: many; d_call: NA; j_call: TRBJ2-7; cdr3_nt: TGTGCCAGCAGTTCCTCCGGGATCTCCTACGAGCAGTACTTC; cdr3_aa: CASSSSGISYEQYF
v_call: TRBV10-3; cdr3_length: 14; clone_size: many; d_call: NA; j_call: TRBJ2-1; cdr3_nt: TGTGCCATCAGGGTAGGGGCAAATTACAATGAGCAGTTCTTC; cdr3_aa: CAIRVGANYNEQFF
v_call: TRBV7-2; cdr3_length: 16; clone_size: few; d_call: NA; j_call: TRBJ1-2; cdr3_nt: TGTGCCAGCAGCTTAGAAGTGGGGCAACTCTACTATGGCTACACCTTC; cdr3_aa: CASSLEVGQLYYGYTF
v_call: TRBV20-1; cdr3_length: 14; clone_size: many; d_call: NA; j_call: TRBJ2-7; cdr3_nt: TGCAGTGCATCGCCGCCGAACAGAGGCTACGAGCAGTACTTC; cdr3_aa: CSASPPNRGYEQYF
v_call: TRBV20-1; cdr3_length: 11; clone_size: many; d_call: NA; j_call: TRBJ1-3; cdr3_nt: TGCAGTGCAGAGCTCGGAAACACCATATATTTT; cdr3_aa: CSAELGNTIYF
v_call: TRBV12-3/TRBV12-4; cdr3_length: 14; clone_size: NA; d_call: NA; j_call: TRBJ2-7; cdr3_nt: TGTGCCAGCTCCGAACAGGACGATTCCTACGAGCAGTACTTC; cdr3_aa: CASSEQDDSYEQYF
v_call: TRBV2; cdr3_length: 13; clone_size: NA; d_call: TRBD1; j_call: TRBJ1-2; cdr3_nt: TGTGCCAGCAGTGCTTCTGGGACAGTAGGCTACACCTTC; cdr3_aa: CASSASGTVGYTF
v_call: TRBV20-1; cdr3_length: 13; clone_size: many; d_call: NA; j_call: TRBJ1-4; cdr3_nt: TGCAGTGCTAGACAACAGGATGGGGAAAAACTGTTTTTT; cdr3_aa: CSARQQDGEKLFF
v_call: TRBV9; cdr3_length: 14; clone_size: few; d_call: TRBD1; j_call: TRBJ2-7; cdr3_nt: TGTGCCAGCAGCCCCAGGGGGTCCCCCTACGAGCAGTACTTC; cdr3_aa: CASSPRGSPYEQYF
v_call: TRBV20-1; cdr3_length: 13; clone_size: NA; d_call: TRBD2; j_call: TRBJ2-7; cdr3_nt: TGCAGTGCCGGGACTAGCGGGAACTACGAGCAGTACTTC; cdr3_aa: CSAGTSGNYEQYF
v_call: TRBV14; cdr3_length: 16; clone_size: NA; d_call: NA; j_call: TRBJ1-3; cdr3_nt: TGTGCCAGCAGCCTGACAGGAAAGGCTTCTGGAAACACCATATATTTT; cdr3_aa: CASSLTGKASGNTIYF
v_call: TRBV27; cdr3_length: 16; clone_size: many; d_call: NA; j_call: TRBJ2-3; cdr3_nt: TGTGCCAGCAGTCCTAGCCGGGGACAAAGCACAGATACGCAGTATTTT; cdr3_aa: CASSPSRGQSTDTQYF
v_call: TRBV15; cdr3_length: 12; clone_size: few; d_call: NA; j_call: TRBJ2-1; cdr3_nt: TGTGCCACCAGCAGAGATCGGGTTGAGCAGTTCTTC; cdr3_aa: CATSRDRVEQFF
v_call: TRBV5-1; cdr3_length: 15; clone_size: NA; d_call: NA; j_call: TRBJ2-1; cdr3_nt: TGCGCCAGCAGCGAGCAAGTGGGGGGCTACAATGAGCAGTTCTTC; cdr3_aa: CASSEQVGGYNEQFF
v_call: TRBV29-1; cdr3_length: 15; clone_size: NA; d_call: TRBD2; j_call: TRBJ2-7; cdr3_nt: TGCAGCGTTGACGGACTAGCGGGAGTGCCCTACGAGCAGTACTTC; cdr3_aa: CSVDGLAGVPYEQYF